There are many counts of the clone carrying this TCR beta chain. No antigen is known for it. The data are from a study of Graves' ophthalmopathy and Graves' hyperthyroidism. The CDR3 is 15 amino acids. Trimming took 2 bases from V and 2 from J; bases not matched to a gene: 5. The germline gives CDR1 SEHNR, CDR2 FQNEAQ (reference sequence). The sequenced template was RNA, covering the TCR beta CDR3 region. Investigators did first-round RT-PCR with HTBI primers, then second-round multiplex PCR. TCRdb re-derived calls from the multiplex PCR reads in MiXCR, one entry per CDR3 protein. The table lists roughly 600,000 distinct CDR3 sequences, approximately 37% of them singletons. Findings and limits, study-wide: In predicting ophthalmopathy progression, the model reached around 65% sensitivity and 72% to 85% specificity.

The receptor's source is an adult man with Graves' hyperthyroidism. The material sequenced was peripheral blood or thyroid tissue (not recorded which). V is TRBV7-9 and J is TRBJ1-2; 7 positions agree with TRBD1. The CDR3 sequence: CASSLISDRNYGYTF. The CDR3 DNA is TGTGCCAGCAGCTTAATCTCGGACAGGAACTATGGCTACACCTTC.